In its sample, the clone carrying this TCR beta chain was seen once. This sample is drawn from a study of blood T cell repertoires in COVID-19. The wider study: Material from acute and convalescent COVID-19 was sourced from the United States, Italy and Spain.

The CDR3 loop spans 15 amino acids. V shed 0 bases, J shed 2 bases, and the junction held 4 bases outside the gene matches. In germline, CDR1 is SGHAT, CDR2 FQNNGV. As originally analysed: Reference gene primers were amplified, and this amplification served to estimate nucleated cell counts. Measured with immunoSEQ multiplex PCR; TCRdb has only the in-frame clones, and not every one. The V and J calls and clone size were taken over from that table, and D and trimming were inferred from the DNA. This table holds 120,000 to 150,000 clones, approximately 90% found once. The gene calls are TRBV11-2 and TRBJ2-7; 7 bases are shared with TRBD2. This receptor was obtained from a human donor in a cohort sampled during active COVID-19. The sequenced sample consisted of peripheral blood. CDR3 residues: CASSLDSRGTYEQYF. CDR3 sequence (DNA): TGTGCCAGCAGCTTAGATTCGCGGGGGACCTACGAGCAGTACTTC.